This T cell receptor beta chain stems from a study of somatic mutations in cytotoxic T cells in rheumatoid arthritis. This table comes from immunoSEQ multiplex PCR, and its TCRdb copy is limited to in-frame clones, with some not included. Counted here are approximately 13,000 clones, around 74% occurring once; the ten biggest clones make up more than 15%. This CDR3 region has 11 residues. The germline CDR1 and CDR2 sequences are DFQATT and SNEGSKA (reference sequence). The ends were cut back, 3 bases at V and 4 bases at J, with 6 bases in the middle. V usage is TRBV20-1 and J usage is TRBJ1-2, with unresolved D. The sample taken for sequencing was CD8+ T cells sorted from blood. The source of this sequence is an adult with rheumatoid arthritis. The CDR3 spells CSARDFYGYTF. The CDR3 region has the DNA TGCAGTGCTAGGGACTTCTATGGCTACACCTTC.